A single sample gave rise to the 27 T cell receptor beta chains below, sequenced in a study of OX40 agonist ivuxolimab in advanced cancers. Libraries were prepared by immunoSEQ multiplex PCR; TCRdb keeps only in-frame clonotypes and omits some of them. Of fewer than 60,000 clones in the sample, 80% to 95% were seen once. The input for sequencing was CD4+ or CD8+ T cells sorted from blood, taken in a trial of the OX40 agonist ivuxolimab. The receptors were gathered from an adult with an advanced solid tumor such as melanoma, head and neck, liver or kidney cancer.

This chain connects TRBV7-2 to TRBJ1-4, with D possibly matching TRBD1 (5 bases). The length of the CDR3 is 14 residues. Germline values: CDR1 SGHTA, CDR2 FQGNSA. V gave up 2 bases and J gave up 8 bases, with 12 bases separating them. The CDR3 loop reads CASSLRTRGEKLFF. The CDR3 DNA sequence: TGTGCCAGCAGCTTAAGGACACGGGGCGAAAAACTGTTTTTT.

V usage is TRBV5-1 and J usage is TRBJ2-6; no clear D gene. CDR1 is SGHRS, CDR2 YFSETQ, per germline. Trimming left V 1 base short and J 0 bases short, with 8 bases between. CDR3 length: 16 residues. CDR3 amino acids: CASSLMMSSGANVLTF. Written as DNA, the CDR3 is TGCGCCAGCAGCTTGATGATGAGCTCTGGGGCCAACGTCCTGACTTTC.

This chain uses TRBV5-4 with TRBJ2-5; D is possibly TRBD1 or TRBD2 (6 bases each). Trimming removed 0 bases from V and 5 bases from J, with 14 bases in between. Germline V gives CDR1 SGHNT, CDR2 YYREEE (reference sequence). The CDR3 consists of 15 residues. The CDR3 reads CASSLDGGRGETQYF. The CDR3 DNA is TGTGCCAGCAGCTTGGACGGGGGCCGGGGGGAGACCCAGTACTTC.

The chain employs TRBV19 and TRBJ1-1; 8 nucleotides align to TRBD1. J lost 6 bases, V lost 3 bases, and 9 bases had no gene match. This CDR3 has 15 amino acids. Germline loops: CDR1 LNHDA, CDR2 SQIVND (reference sequence). CDR3 residues: CASSMAGQGAPEAFF. The CDR3 DNA reads as TGTGCCAGTAGTATGGCGGGGCAGGGGGCCCCTGAAGCTTTCTTT.

The chain combines TRBV2 with TRBJ2-7; 7 positions match TRBD1. CDR3 length: 14 amino acids. CDR1 SNHLY and CDR2 FYNNEI come from the germline V gene. J gave up 4 bases and V 6 bases, and 9 bases lay outside the gene matches. Here the CDR3 DNA reads TGTGCCAGCAGCGACCAGGGGGACGAGTACGAGCAGTACTTC. It specifies CASSDQGDEYEQYF.

This clone was picked up one time. This chain connects TRBV4-1 to TRBJ2-3; the D is unclear. The CDR3 covers 11 residues. Trimming cost V 1 base and J 8 bases, with 4 bases left between them. The germline V gene has CDR1 MGHRA and CDR2 YSYEKL. CDR3 protein: CASSQAATQYF. DNA of the CDR3: TGCGCCAGCAGCCAAGCGGCTACGCAGTATTTT.

The chain uses TRBV15 and TRBJ2-7; D is possibly TRBD1 or TRBD2 (5 bases each). CDR3 length: 15 amino acids. In germline, CDR1 is LNHNV, CDR2 YYDKDF (reference sequence). V was pared by 3 bases and J by 2 bases, with 14 bases between. Here the CDR3 reads CATSRAGTEAYEQYF. The CDR3 DNA sequence: TGTGCCACCAGCAGGGCCGGGACGGAAGCCTACGAGCAGTACTTC. Supplemented by reference TRBV15 and TRBJ2-7, the full variable domain reads DAMVIQNPRYQVTQFGKPVTLSCSQTLNHNVMYWYQQKSSQAPKLLFHYYDKDFNNEADTPDNFQSRRPNTSFCFLDIRSPGLGDTAMYLCATSRAGTEAYEQYFGPGTRLTVT.

The table lists this clone with a few counts. This rearrangement joins TRBV27 to TRBJ1-2; 8 bases line up with TRBD1. The CDR3 contains 14 residues. Looked up from germline, CDR1 is MNHEY and CDR2 is SMNVEV (reference sequence). The V gene end was trimmed by 1 base and the J gene end by 6 bases; junction bases not matched to a gene: 4. The DNA of the CDR3 is TGTGCCAGCAGTTTATTAACAGGGGGAGATGGCTACACCTTC. It yields the protein CASSLLTGGDGYTF.

The chain couples TRBV2 to TRBJ1-6; maybe TRBD1 (6 bases). CDR1 and CDR2 from the germline V gene are SNHLY and FYNNEI. Trimming took 6 bases from V and 2 from J, leaving 11 bases between them. The CDR3 consists of 15 residues. DNA for the CDR3: TGTGCCAGCAGGGCCGACAGGCCCTATAATTCACCCCTCCACTTT. Encoded protein: CASRADRPYNSPLHF.

In its sample, this clone was seen a few times. This chain connects TRBV19 to TRBJ2-4, with 9 bases lining up with TRBD1. Germline V CDR1 and CDR2: LNHDA, SQIVND (reference sequence). J lost 7 bases, V lost 3 bases, and 7 bases had no gene match. The CDR3 totals 15 residues. CDR3 in amino acids: CASSIRGDRDNIQYF. The DNA of the CDR3 is TGTGCCAGTAGTATTCGGGGGGACAGGGACAACATTCAGTACTTC. The complete variable domain, with remaining parts taken from reference TRBV19 and TRBJ2-4, reads DGGITQSPKYLFRKEGQNVTLSCEQNLNHDAMYWYRQDPGQGLRLIYYSQIVNDFQKGDIAEGYSVSREKKESFPLTVTSAQKNPTAFYLCASSIRGDRDNIQYFGAGTRLSVL.

The genes are TRBV27 and TRBJ1-2; possibly TRBD1 for D (5 bases). This CDR3 spans 13 amino acids. The germline V gene has CDR1 MNHEY and CDR2 SMNVEV (reference sequence). V was trimmed by 3 bases and J by 6 bases, leaving 11 bases between them. The CDR3 nucleotides read TGTGCCAGCAGTTTCCGTAGAGGGGATGGCTACACCTTC. Its translation is CASSFRRGDGYTF.

The chain employs TRBV6-1 and TRBJ2-1; no firm D call. The CDR3 runs 17 residues. The germline V gene encodes CDR1 MNHNS and CDR2 SASEGT. V lost 2 bases and J lost 10, with 24 bases in between. For the CDR3, the DNA is TGTGCCAGCAGTGAATCACAATCATGGACGCCCTATAGGGAGCAGTTCTTC. Translated: CASSESQSWTPYREQFF.

This chain joins TRBV19 and TRBJ2-3; TRBD2 aligns across 11 bases. The CDR3 is 16 residues long. CDR1 and CDR2 from the germline V gene are LNHDA and SQIVND (reference sequence). V shed 6 bases and J 2 bases; nucleotides not matched to a gene: 7. The CDR3 loop reads CASRKTSGTHTDTQYF. The CDR3 region has the DNA TGTGCCAGTAGGAAGACTAGCGGGACGCACACAGATACGCAGTATTTT.

The rearrangement joins TRBV4-2 to TRBJ2-5; TRBD1 aligns across 7 bases. J gave up 0 bases and V 4 bases, and 5 bases lay outside the gene matches. CDR1 and CDR2 (germline): LGHNA, YNFKEQ. The CDR3 spans 15 residues. This CDR3 is CASSRVDRDQETQYF. As DNA, the CDR3 is TGTGCCAGCAGCCGTGTCGACAGGGACCAAGAGACCCAGTACTTC.

The chain recombines TRBV27 with TRBJ2-1; D is perhaps TRBD2 (5 bases). V gave up 8 bases and J gave up 2 bases, with 10 bases separating them. The CDR3 is 13 amino acids. CDR1 and CDR2 from the germline V gene are MNHEY and SMNVEV (reference sequence). DNA for the CDR3: TGTGCCAGCGTTGCGGGCGCCTACAATGAGCAGTTCTTC. This sequence encodes CASVAGAYNEQFF.

The chain is built from TRBV2 and TRBJ1-2, with D maybe TRBD1 (5 bases). From germline, CDR1 is SNHLY and CDR2 FYNNEI. CDR3 size: 13 residues. Trimming shortened V by 6 bases and J by 0 bases, and 8 bases separated the two germline ends. CDR3 loop: CASRRGPNYGYTF. CDR3 DNA sequence: TGTGCCAGCAGACGGGGCCCTAACTATGGCTACACCTTC. The full variable domain, rest sourced from reference TRBV2 and TRBJ1-2, is EPEVTQTPSHQVTQMGQEVILRCVPISNHLYFYWYRQILGQKVEFLVSFYNNEISEKSEIFDDQFSVERPDGSNFTLKIRSTKLEDSAMYFCASRRGPNYGYTFGSGTRLTVV.

Written as DNA, the CDR3 is TGTGCCAGCGGATTGGTAGGTGTCACTGAAGCTTTCTTT. It specifies CASGLVGVTEAFF. The V call is TRBV6-5, the J call TRBJ1-1, with D unresolved. CDR1 and CDR2 (germline): MNHEY, SVGAGI. V was cut by 8 bases and J by 4 bases, with 14 bases left in between. The CDR3 has 13 amino acids.

The genes are TRBV27 and TRBJ2-7, with TRBD1 identical over 8 bases. Germline CDR1 reads MNHEY; CDR2 reads SMNVEV (reference sequence). The CDR3 runs 15 residues. Losses at the gene ends were 5 bases for V and 1 base for J; bases not matched to a gene: 7. The DNA of the CDR3 is TGTGCCAGCAGTCGACAGGGGTTGGGGTCCTACGAGCAGTACTTC. The encoded protein is CASSRQGLGSYEQYF.

This clone appeared a single time. The V gene is TRBV5-1, the J gene TRBJ2-7, with D possibly being TRBD2 (8 bases). Trimming left V 5 bases short and J 8 bases short, with 17 bases between. This CDR3 contains 13 residues. CDR1 is SGHRS and CDR2 is YFSETQ in the germline V gene. The CDR3 sequence is CASRTGGGAQQYF. The CDR3 DNA sequence: TGCGCCAGCAGAACGGGAGGGGGCGCGCAGCAGTACTTC.

CDR3 in amino acids: CASRPHRGRAFF. CDR3 in DNA: TGTGCCAGCAGGCCCCACAGGGGTAGGGCTTTCTTT. The chain combines TRBV6-4 with TRBJ1-1, with 7 bases fitting TRBD1. V was clipped by 6 bases and J by 11 bases; unmatched bases: 9. This CDR3 is built from 12 residues. CDR1 and CDR2 from the germline V gene are MRHNA and SNTAGT.

The rearrangement uses TRBV7-2 and TRBJ2-3; D ambiguous. Trimming pared 3 bases from V and 6 bases from J, leaving 10 bases between. From germline, CDR1 is SGHTA and CDR2 FQGNSA. The CDR3 spans 13 residues. CDR3 region: CASSLDVQDTQYF. The DNA of the CDR3 is TGTGCCAGCAGCTTGGATGTCCAGGATACGCAGTATTTT.

This clone was seen only once. In nucleotides, the CDR3 is TGTGCCGCACGCTCAGGGCAGAATGAAAAACTGTTTTTT. It is translated as CAARSGQNEKLFF. The chain employs TRBV10-3 and TRBJ1-4; TRBD1 is a possible D gene (5 bases). The CDR3 covers 13 residues. V gave up 11 bases and J gave up 5 bases, with 15 bases separating them. Germline V gene sequence: CDR1 ENHRY, CDR2 SYGVKD.

The chain uses TRBV11-3 and TRBJ2-5; TRBD1 is a possible D gene (6 bases). This CDR3 has 15 residues. The germline V gene has CDR1 SGHNT and CDR2 YENEEA. Deletions cut 1 base from V and 5 bases from J, with 14 bases between. CDR3 in DNA: TGTGCCAGCAGCTTAGGGTCTGGGGGCGACGAGACCCAGTACTTC. As protein: CASSLGSGGDETQYF.

V and J are TRBV11-1 and TRBJ2-1, with 7 bases that match TRBD2. Germline loops: CDR1 SGHAT, CDR2 FQDESV (reference sequence). The CDR3 is 17 amino acids. The junction had 6 bases not matched to a gene; V was cut back by 0 bases and J by 1 base. This chain's CDR3 is CASSLAAGRGSYNEQFF. The CDR3 DNA is TGTGCCAGCAGCTTAGCTGCCGGGCGGGGGTCCTACAATGAGCAGTTCTTC.

Points on this clone: Compared with germline, one end of the junction differs, possibly owing to a read error. The chain couples TRBV2 to TRBJ2-5; 7 bases are a match to TRBD2. Germline V gene sequence: CDR1 SNHLY, CDR2 FYNNEI. CDR3 length: 14 amino acids. The CDR3 reads CASNGLGPQEAQYF. In DNA form, the CDR3 reads TGTGCCAGCAACGGACTAGGGCCCCAAGAGGCCCAGTACTTC. The whole variable domain, remainder taken from reference TRBV2 and TRBJ2-5, is EPEVTQTPSHQVTQMGQEVILRCVPISNHLYFYWYRQILGQKVEFLVSFYNNEISEKSEIFDDQFSVERPDGSNFTLKIRSTKLEDSAMYFCASNGLGPQEAQYFGPGTRLLVL.

The V and J genes are TRBV28 and TRBJ2-5; D may correspond to TRBD1 or TRBD2 (6 bases each). Trimming took 7 bases from V and 5 from J, leaving 11 bases between them. This CDR3 has 12 amino acids. Looked up from germline, CDR1 is MDHEN and CDR2 is SYDVKM. DNA for the CDR3: TGTGCCAGCACCCAAGGGGGGGAGACCCAGTACTTC. This gives the protein CASTQGGETQYF.

The rearrangement links TRBV5-4 to TRBJ2-1; D is undetermined. CDR1 is SGHNT, CDR2 YYREEE, per germline (reference sequence). V was trimmed by 4 bases and J by 3 bases, leaving 5 bases between them. The CDR3 extends over 12 amino acids. The chain's CDR3 is CASSRDYNEQFF. In DNA form, the CDR3 reads TGTGCCAGCAGCCGTGACTACAATGAGCAGTTCTTC.